Below, one TCR beta chain is given with its context. This sample was included in a study of blood T cell repertoires in COVID-19. CDR3 size: 14 residues. With 6 bases clipped from V and 7 bases from J, the junction kept 5 bases outside the gene matches. Germline V gene data show CDR1 as MGHDK and CDR2 as SYGVNS. How the authors handled the data: Nucleated cell number was recorded as an estimate derived from reference gene primer amplification. TCRdb's copy holds only in-frame clones and misses some; the assay was immunoSEQ multiplex PCR. V and J calls and clone size are those listed in that table; D and trimming were worked out from the DNA. The sample has under 150,000 clones; 90% are singletons. Seattle patients were enrolled while actively infected and followed longitudinally.

The rearrangement uses TRBV25-1 and TRBJ2-7; 14 positions match TRBD2. The TCR comes from a man between 60 and 75 years old with COVID-19, enrolled during active disease. Sample: peripheral blood. For the CDR3, the DNA is TGTGCCAGCAGCCGACTAGCGGGAGGGCAAGAGCAGTACTTC. This codes for CASSRLAGGQEQYF.